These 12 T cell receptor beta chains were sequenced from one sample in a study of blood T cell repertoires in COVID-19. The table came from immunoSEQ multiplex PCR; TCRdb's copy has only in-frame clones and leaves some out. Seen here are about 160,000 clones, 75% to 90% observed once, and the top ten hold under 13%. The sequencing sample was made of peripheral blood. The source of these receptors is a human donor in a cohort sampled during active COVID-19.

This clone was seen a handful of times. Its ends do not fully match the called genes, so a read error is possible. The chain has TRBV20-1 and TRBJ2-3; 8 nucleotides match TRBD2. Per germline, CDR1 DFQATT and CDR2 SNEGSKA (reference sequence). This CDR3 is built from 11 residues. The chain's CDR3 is CSASWGSGVVF. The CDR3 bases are TGCAGTGCTAGTTGGGGTAGCGGGGTGGTTTTT.

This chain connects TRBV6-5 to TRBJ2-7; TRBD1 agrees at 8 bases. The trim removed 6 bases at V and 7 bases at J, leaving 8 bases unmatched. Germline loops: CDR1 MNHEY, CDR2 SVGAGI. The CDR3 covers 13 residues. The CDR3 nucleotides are TGTGCCAGCAGAAGCTCCGGGACAGGAGAGCAGTACTTC. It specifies CASRSSGTGEQYF.

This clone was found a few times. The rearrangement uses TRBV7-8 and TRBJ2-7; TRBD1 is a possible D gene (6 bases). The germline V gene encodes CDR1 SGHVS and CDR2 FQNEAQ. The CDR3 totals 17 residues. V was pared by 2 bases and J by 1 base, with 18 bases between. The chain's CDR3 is CASSLRDTSRKSYEQYF. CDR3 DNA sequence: TGTGCCAGCAGCTTACGGGACACATCACGCAAATCCTACGAGCAGTACTTC.

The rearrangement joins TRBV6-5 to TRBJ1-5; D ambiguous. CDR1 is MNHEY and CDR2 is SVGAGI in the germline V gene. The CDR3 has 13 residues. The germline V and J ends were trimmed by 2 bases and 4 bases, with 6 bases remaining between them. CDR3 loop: CASSYNSNQPQHF. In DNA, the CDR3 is TGTGCCAGCAGTTACAATTCGAATCAGCCCCAGCATTTT.

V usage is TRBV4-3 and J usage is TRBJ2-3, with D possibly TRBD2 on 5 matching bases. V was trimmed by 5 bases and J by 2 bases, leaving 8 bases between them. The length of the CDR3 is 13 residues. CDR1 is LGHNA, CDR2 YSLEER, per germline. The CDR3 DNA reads TGCGCCAGCAGCACCCGGGACACAGATACGCAGTATTTT. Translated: CASSTRDTDTQYF.

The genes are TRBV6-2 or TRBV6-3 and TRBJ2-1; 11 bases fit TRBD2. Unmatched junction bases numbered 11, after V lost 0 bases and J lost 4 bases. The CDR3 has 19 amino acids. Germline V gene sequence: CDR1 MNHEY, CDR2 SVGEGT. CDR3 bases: TGTGCCAGCAGTTACTCTCGGGGACTAGCGGTTTACCCTTACAATGAGCAGTTCTTC. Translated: CASSYSRGLAVYPYNEQFF.

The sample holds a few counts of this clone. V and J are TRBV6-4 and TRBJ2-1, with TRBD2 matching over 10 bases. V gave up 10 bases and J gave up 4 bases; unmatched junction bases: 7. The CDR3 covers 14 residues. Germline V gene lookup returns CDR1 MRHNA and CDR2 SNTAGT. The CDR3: CATSGTSEYNEQFF. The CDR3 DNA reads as TGTGCCACTTCCGGGACTAGCGAGTACAATGAGCAGTTCTTC.

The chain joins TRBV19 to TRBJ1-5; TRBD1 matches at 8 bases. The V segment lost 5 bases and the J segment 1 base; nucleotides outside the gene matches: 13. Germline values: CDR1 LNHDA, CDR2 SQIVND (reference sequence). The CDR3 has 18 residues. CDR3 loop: CASSRRTGNIGSNQPQHF. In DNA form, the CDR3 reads TGTGCCAGTAGTCGTAGGACAGGGAATATCGGGAGCAATCAGCCCCAGCATTTT.

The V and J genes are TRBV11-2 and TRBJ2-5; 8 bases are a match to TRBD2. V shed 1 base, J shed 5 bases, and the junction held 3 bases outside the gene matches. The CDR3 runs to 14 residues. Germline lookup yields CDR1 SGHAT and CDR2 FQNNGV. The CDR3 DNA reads TGTGCCAGCAGCTTAGTTCCTAGCGGGGAGACCCAGTACTTC. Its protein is CASSLVPSGETQYF.

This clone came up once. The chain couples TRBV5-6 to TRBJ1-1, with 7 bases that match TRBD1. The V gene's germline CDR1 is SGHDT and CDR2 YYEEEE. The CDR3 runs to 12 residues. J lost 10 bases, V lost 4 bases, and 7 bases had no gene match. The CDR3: CASSRDRAPAFF. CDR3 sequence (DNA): TGTGCCAGCAGCCGAGACAGGGCTCCAGCTTTCTTT.

The CDR3 reads CSVESSWRGGGQYF. Written as DNA, the CDR3 is TGCAGCGTTGAATCGTCATGGAGGGGAGGGGGGCAGTACTTC. V is TRBV29-1 and J is TRBJ2-7, with D possibly TRBD2 on 7 matching bases. This CDR3 is built from 14 residues. Trimming stripped 2 bases from V and 9 bases from J, with 20 bases between. Looked up from germline, CDR1 is SQVTM and CDR2 is ANQGSEA.

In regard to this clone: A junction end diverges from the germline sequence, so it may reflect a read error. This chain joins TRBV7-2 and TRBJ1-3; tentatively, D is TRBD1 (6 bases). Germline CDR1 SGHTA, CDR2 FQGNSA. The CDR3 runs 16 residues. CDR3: CASCFGGGGRGNTIYF. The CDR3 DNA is TGTGCCAGCTGCTTCGGCGGGGGGGGCAGGGGAAACACCATATATTTT.